This entry describes one TCR beta chain. In the original processing: Estimation of nucleated cell counts was performed using reference gene primer amplification. Assay used: immunoSEQ multiplex PCR; TCRdb lists only in-frame clones, some missing. V, J and clone size are those of that table, while D and trimming were read from the DNA. The sample has 300,000 or so clones; around 87% are singletons. The sample comes from a study of blood T cell repertoires in COVID-19. Overall study context: Samples taken during acute and convalescent COVID-19 were collected in the United States, Italy and Spain. Sources were T cells, B-cell-depleted T cells, or PBMCs; the material itself was cDNA or gDNA.

The clonotype was recovered from a woman aged 40-49 years who had recovered from COVID-19. Specimen: peripheral blood.

The CDR3 nucleotides are TGTGCCAGCAGCAAAGCAAGGCAGGGGGCAACACCGGGCAATCAGCCCCAGCATTTT. This gives the protein CASSKARQGATPGNQPQHF. This chain joins TRBV21-1 and TRBJ1-5; no DNA check was done on the table's D call, TRBD1. TRBV21-1 is a pseudogene locus. This CDR3 spans 19 amino acids.